Listed here are 20 T cell receptor beta chains from one sample, sequenced in a study of T cells in localized non-small cell lung cancer. The method was immunoSEQ multiplex PCR; TCRdb's version includes in-frame clones alone and lacks a portion of them. The profile shows tens of thousands of clones, under 95% of them singletons. The material sequenced was peripheral blood, taken before any cancer treatment. The receptors come from a female donor over 55 with stage I lung adenocarcinoma.

This chain connects TRBV5-4 to TRBJ2-7; D ambiguous. CDR3 size: 14 residues. Per germline, CDR1 SGHNT and CDR2 YYREEE (reference sequence). The V and J ends lost 0 bases and 0 bases respectively, with 7 bases between them. CDR3 coding DNA: TGTGCCAGCAGCTTGGGGCCTAACTCCTACGAGCAGTACTTC. Translation gives CASSLGPNSYEQYF.

The chain combines TRBV14 with TRBJ1-2; 7 nucleotides match TRBD1. The CDR3 is 14 residues long. From germline, CDR1 is SGHDN and CDR2 FVKESK. With 1 base clipped from V and 7 bases from J, the junction kept 6 bases outside the gene matches. The CDR3 DNA is TGTGCCAGCAGCCAAGGTACAGGGGTCGTTGGCTACACCTTC. Protein: CASSQGTGVVGYTF.

The rearrangement uses TRBV28 and TRBJ2-2; no reliable D call. The CDR3 runs 10 residues. The ends were cut back, 8 bases at V and 8 bases at J, with 6 bases in the middle. The V gene's germline CDR1 is MDHEN and CDR2 SYDVKM. CDR3 in DNA: TGTGCCAGCGTGGGTGGGGAGCTGTTTTTT. Protein sequence: CASVGGELFF.

The rearrangement joins TRBV18 to TRBJ2-1; the D is unclear. The V end lost 1 base, the J end lost 5 bases, and 3 bases lay between the germline ends. The germline V gene encodes CDR1 KGHSH and CDR2 LQKENI. The length of the CDR3 is 12 residues. CDR3 residues: CASSPLDNEQFF. Here the CDR3 DNA reads TGTGCCAGCTCACCACTGGACAATGAGCAGTTCTTC.

This rearrangement joins TRBV2 to TRBJ1-1; D gene uncertain. Germline CDR1 SNHLY, CDR2 FYNNEI. Trimming removed 8 bases at V and 5 bases at J, with 15 bases between. CDR3 length: 13 amino acids. The CDR3 DNA reads TGTGCCAGCTTTGAAGGGCGCGGAACTGAAGCTTTCTTT. Translation: CASFEGRGTEAFF.

The rearrangement links TRBV6-5 to TRBJ2-7, with 10 bases fitting TRBD1. There are 15 residues in the CDR3. CDR1 MNHEY and CDR2 SVGAGI come from the germline V gene. V lost 4 bases and J lost 2; bases outside the gene matches: 5. The CDR3 loop is CASSSPDRGAYEQYF. CDR3 sequence (DNA): TGTGCCAGCAGTTCCCCGGACAGGGGGGCCTACGAGCAGTACTTC.

The CDR3 DNA is TGCAGCGTACGGGACATTAATCAGCCCCAGCATTTT. Its translation: CSVRDINQPQHF. The genes are TRBV29-1 and TRBJ1-5, with D possibly matching TRBD1 (6 bases). CDR1 and CDR2 (germline): SQVTM, ANQGSEA. The CDR3 totals 12 residues. Trimming left V 6 bases short and J 4 bases short, with 10 bases between.

The chain is built from TRBV28 and TRBJ2-1; 8 positions agree with TRBD2. V was pared by 6 bases and J by 3 bases, with 7 bases of the junction left unmatched. Germline V gives CDR1 MDHEN, CDR2 SYDVKM. The CDR3 length is 15 residues. This CDR3 is CASRAGAALYNEQFF. The CDR3 region has the DNA TGTGCCAGCAGAGCGGGAGCCGCCCTCTACAATGAGCAGTTCTTC. The full variable domain, with the rest looked up from reference TRBV28 and TRBJ2-1, is DVKVTQSSRYLVKRTGEKVFLECVQDMDHENMFWYRQDPGLGLRLIYFSYDVKMKEKGDIPEGYSVSREKKERFSLILESASTNQTSMYLCASRAGAALYNEQFFGPGTRLTVL.

The V and J genes are TRBV6-5 and TRBJ1-2; D gene unclear. The ends were cut back, 7 bases at V and 2 bases at J, with 11 bases in the middle. Germline V CDR1 and CDR2: MNHEY, SVGAGI. This CDR3 is 13 amino acids long. This chain's CDR3 is CASTPSPNYGYTF. The CDR3 DNA is TGTGCCAGCACCCCTTCCCCCAACTATGGCTACACCTTC.

The chain recombines TRBV15 with TRBJ2-7; maybe TRBD1 (6 bases). Germline CDR1 and CDR2: LNHNV and YYDKDF (reference sequence). The CDR3 extends over 16 amino acids. The V end was cut by 0 bases, the J end by 4 bases, with 16 bases between. CDR3 protein: CATSRDLPGQGYEQYF. CDR3 DNA: TGTGCCACCAGCAGAGATCTCCCGGGACAAGGATACGAGCAGTACTTC.

The CDR3 protein is CASSFQGSKGTGELFF. CDR3 coding DNA: TGTGCCAGCAGTTTTCAAGGGAGTAAGGGCACCGGGGAGCTGTTTTTT. The chain carries TRBV28 and TRBJ2-2; D perhaps matches TRBD2 (5 bases). The CDR3 length is 16 residues. The V gene lost 3 bases and the J gene lost 4 bases, with 15 bases spanning the gap. CDR1 is MDHEN and CDR2 is SYDVKM in the germline V gene.

V gene TRBV29-1 combines with J gene TRBJ1-2; D is perhaps TRBD1 (6 bases). CDR3 length equals 13 residues. Germline values: CDR1 SQVTM, CDR2 ANQGSEA. Trimming removed 5 bases at V and 8 bases at J, with 18 bases between. The CDR3 sequence is CSVSGAPDWGYTF. Written as DNA, the CDR3 is TGCAGCGTTTCAGGGGCCCCCGATTGGGGCTACACCTTC. The whole variable domain, filled in from reference TRBV29-1 and TRBJ1-2, reads SAVISQKPSRDICQRGTSLTIQCQVDSQVTMMFWYRQQPGQSLTLIATANQGSEATYESGFVIDKFPISRPNLTFSTLTVSNMSPEDSSIYLCSVSGAPDWGYTFGSGTRLTVV.

This clone was found once. The rearrangement links TRBV5-4 to TRBJ1-1; TRBD1 might be the D (6 bases). The germline V gene has CDR1 SGHNT and CDR2 YYREEE (reference sequence). This CDR3 has 16 amino acids. Trimming took off 0 bases at V and 5 bases at J, with 17 bases between the two ends. Here the CDR3 DNA reads TGTGCCAGCAGCTTGGCTACAGGGAGTAAGAGGACTGAAGCTTTCTTT. Its translation is CASSLATGSKRTEAFF.

The chain is built from TRBV7-9 and TRBJ1-1; D remains unclear. The V gene's germline CDR1 is SEHNR and CDR2 FQNEAQ (reference sequence). The CDR3 runs to 11 residues. Trimming removed 2 bases at V and 5 bases at J, with 3 bases between. The CDR3 sequence is CASSLQTEAFF. CDR3 bases: TGTGCCAGCAGCTTACAGACTGAAGCTTTCTTT.

The chain joins TRBV6-6 to TRBJ2-7, with 11 bases lining up with TRBD2. The CDR3 totals 15 residues. V lost 6 bases and J lost 1; bases outside the gene matches: 5. Looked up from germline, CDR1 is MNHNY and CDR2 is SVGAGI (reference sequence). This CDR3 reads CASRSSGGSSYEQYF. The CDR3 coding sequence is TGTGCCAGCAGGTCTAGCGGGGGGTCTTCCTACGAGCAGTACTTC.

The rearrangement links TRBV7-2 to TRBJ1-1, with D unresolved. The length of the CDR3 is 12 residues. CDR1 and CDR2 from the germline V gene are SGHTA and FQGNSA. The V end was cut by 0 bases, the J end by 7 bases, with 6 bases between. The CDR3 loop is CASSLARVEAFF. For the CDR3, the DNA is TGTGCCAGCAGCTTAGCGAGAGTTGAAGCTTTCTTT.

This clone occurred a few times. The rearrangement links TRBV18 to TRBJ2-7, with 10 bases matching TRBD1. Trimming cost V 1 base and J 6 bases; bases outside gene matches: 0. There are 13 residues in the CDR3. The germline V gene encodes CDR1 KGHSH and CDR2 LQKENI. CDR3 region: CASSPRDRGEQYF. The DNA for the CDR3 is TGTGCCAGCTCACCACGGGACAGGGGCGAGCAGTACTTC.

The CDR3: CASSSPGLVLSGANVLTF. CDR3 DNA: TGTGCCAGCAGCTCGCCGGGACTGGTCCTCTCTGGGGCCAACGTCCTGACTTTC. The chain uses TRBV5-6 and TRBJ2-6; D is possibly TRBD2 (6 bases). Germline V gene sequence: CDR1 SGHDT, CDR2 YYEEEE. V dropped 3 bases and J dropped 0 bases, with 16 bases sitting between them. The CDR3 spans 18 residues.

The chain couples TRBV7-9 to TRBJ1-2, with D possibly matching TRBD1 (5 bases). V was cut by 5 bases and J by 1 base, with 17 bases left in between. CDR3 length: 16 amino acids. The germline CDR1 and CDR2 sequences are SEHNR and FQNEAQ (reference sequence). CDR3: CASSPRGGERNYGYTF. In DNA form, the CDR3 reads TGTGCCAGCAGCCCGAGGGGAGGGGAGCGTAACTATGGCTACACCTTC.

The chain combines TRBV28 with TRBJ1-1; no clear D. Per the germline V gene, CDR1 is MDHEN and CDR2 is SYDVKM. Trimming removed 8 bases at V and 1 base at J, with 5 bases between. This CDR3 contains 11 residues. The CDR3 coding sequence is TGTGCCAGCGCAGCGAACACTGAAGCTTTCTTT. It yields the protein CASAANTEAFF.